Each of the 10 T cell receptor beta chains below was sequenced from the same sample in a study of vaccination effects on CD4 cells after COVID-19. These TCRs are of unknown antigen specificity. The repertoire was sequenced with immunoSEQ multiplex PCR; TCRdb's copy has only in-frame clones and lacks some. This repertoire shows 55,000 to 90,000 clones, 73% found once; its top ten account for 5% to 6%. Peptide-pool stimulation followed by sequencing identified expanded antigen-specific CD4+ clonotypes in the ViraFEST assay. Culture proceeded for 10 days, and CD4+ T cells were then isolated. This person caught SARS-CoV-2 sometime from March to December 2020, and PCR testing confirmed the infection. This sample comprised CD4+ T cells from PBMCs cultured with HIV peptides, obtained before COVID-19 vaccination. This sample's subset: HIV-1 Nef peptide pool negative control/reference culture. The receptors stem from a human donor who had a prior SARS-CoV-2 infection.

The V gene is TRBV10-3, the J gene TRBJ2-7, with D perhaps TRBD1 or TRBD2 (5 bases each). Germline CDR1 reads ENHRY; CDR2 reads SYGVKD. V lost 6 bases, J lost 2 bases, and 17 bases lay in between. The CDR3 extends over 15 amino acids. As DNA, the CDR3 is TGTGCCATCAGCGAGGGGCTACAGTTTCCCTACGAGCAGTACTTC. It codes for CAISEGLQFPYEQYF.

V and J are TRBV6-1 and TRBJ1-6; no clear D. In germline, CDR1 is MNHNS, CDR2 SASEGT. There are 16 residues in the CDR3. Between the trimmed V and J ends, which lost 0 bases and 4 bases, there was a span of 10 bases. CDR3 sequence: CASSEAVGRYNSPLHF. CDR3 DNA sequence: TGTGCCAGCAGTGAAGCTGTAGGCAGGTATAATTCACCCCTCCACTTT.

This sequence joins TRBV2 and TRBJ2-3; D is possibly TRBD1 (6 bases). Looked up from germline, CDR1 is SNHLY and CDR2 is FYNNEI. Trimming took off 5 bases at V and 3 bases at J, with 12 bases between the two ends. This CDR3 contains 14 residues. The CDR3 spells CASSMNQGTDTQYF. Written as DNA, the CDR3 is TGTGCCAGCAGTATGAACCAGGGGACAGATACGCAGTATTTT.

V and J are TRBV3-1 (or the pseudogene TRBV3-2) and TRBJ1-1; TRBD1 aligns across 7 bases. The CDR3 length is 14 residues. J was trimmed by 2 bases and V by 5 bases; bases with no gene match: 5. Germline V gene data show CDR1 as LGHDT and CDR2 as YNNKEL (reference sequence). The CDR3 here is CASSADRANTEAFF. In DNA, the CDR3 is TGTGCCAGCAGCGCCGACAGGGCTAACACTGAAGCTTTCTTT.

This chain joins TRBV6-5 and TRBJ1-2; D is unclear. Germline V gives CDR1 MNHEY, CDR2 SVGAGI. This CDR3 region has 13 residues. V was shortened by 6 bases and J by 0 bases, with 8 bases between the two germline ends. CDR3: CASRKGANYGYTF. Here the CDR3 DNA reads TGTGCCAGCAGGAAGGGAGCTAACTATGGCTACACCTTC.

There are a few counts of this clone. The chain carries TRBV11-2 and TRBJ1-2, with D tentatively TRBD1 (6 bases). V lost 4 bases, J lost 7 bases, and 16 bases lay in between. The CDR3 has 14 amino acids. CDR1 and CDR2 from the germline V gene are SGHAT and FQNNGV. CDR3 residues: CASSSTTGSLGYTF. DNA of the CDR3: TGTGCCAGCAGCTCCACTACAGGGAGTCTTGGCTACACCTTC.

The rearrangement links TRBV5-6 to TRBJ2-7; D is ambiguous. Between the trimmed V and J ends, which lost 4 bases and 2 bases, there was a span of 7 bases. Germline CDR1 SGHDT, CDR2 YYEEEE. This CDR3 comprises 12 residues. The CDR3 nucleotides read TGTGCCAGCAGCCGAGGTCCCTACGAGCAGTACTTC. This encodes CASSRGPYEQYF.

The chain joins TRBV15 to TRBJ2-4; TRBD2 agrees at 11 bases. CDR3 size: 16 residues. V shed 2 bases, J shed 4 bases, and the junction held 4 bases outside the gene matches. CDR1 is LNHNV, CDR2 YYDKDF, per germline (reference sequence). In nucleotides, the CDR3 is TGTGCCACCAGCAGAAAGGGACTAGCGGTAAAAAACATTCAGTACTTC. Protein product: CATSRKGLAVKNIQYF.

This chain links TRBV7-2 with TRBJ2-7; TRBD1 agrees at 8 bases. CDR1 SGHTA and CDR2 FQGNSA come from the germline V gene. The CDR3 is 15 residues long. The ends lost 3 bases at V and 0 bases at J; junction bases unmatched: 4. CDR3 region: CASSLDRETSYEQYF. Written as DNA, the CDR3 is TGTGCCAGCAGCTTGGACAGGGAAACCTCCTACGAGCAGTACTTC.

This chain connects TRBV5-1 to TRBJ1-1; D is unclear. This CDR3 has 14 amino acids. The ends were cut back, 1 base at V and 2 bases at J, with 9 bases in the middle. Germline CDR1 is SGHRS and CDR2 is YFSETQ. The CDR3 bases are TGCGCCAGCAGCTTGACCTCCGGAAACACTGAAGCTTTCTTT. This encodes CASSLTSGNTEAFF.